These T cell receptor beta chains were read from a single sample in a study of low-dose radiotherapy and immunotherapy resistance in tumors. TCRdb called the reads again in MiXCR, with one record for every CDR3 protein. The top ten hold approximately 6.4% of the sample, which has 60,000 or so distinct CDR3 sequences, around 23% seen once. This sample comprised PBMCs, obtained after low-dose radiotherapy plus immunotherapy. The receptors stem from a male donor with prostate cancer. CDR3s leave out the opening cysteine and the closing phenylalanine or tryptophan. Only part of the rows carry a size: once, few, many, or a class if the clone is expanded.

TRBJ2-1 TRBV24-1 few ATSDSRDRGGEQF
TRBJ1-6 TRBV20-1 - SARQGDVYNSPLH
TRBJ2-3 TRBV10-3 many AIHDGGDYPSRDTQY
TRBJ2-7 TRBV4-3 many ASSQQGTMGYEQY
TRBJ2-5 TRBV10-3 - AISDGTSGRLETQY
TRBJ1-2 TRBV5-1 - ASGSEKATHGYT
TRBJ2-1 TRBV18 many ASSPLAVTGWGNEQF
TRBJ2-3 TRBV5-1 many ASSLGGFSTDTQY
TRBJ2-2 TRBV3-1 many ASSLGNRAGELF
TRBJ2-1 TRBV28 many ASSDAGYNEQF